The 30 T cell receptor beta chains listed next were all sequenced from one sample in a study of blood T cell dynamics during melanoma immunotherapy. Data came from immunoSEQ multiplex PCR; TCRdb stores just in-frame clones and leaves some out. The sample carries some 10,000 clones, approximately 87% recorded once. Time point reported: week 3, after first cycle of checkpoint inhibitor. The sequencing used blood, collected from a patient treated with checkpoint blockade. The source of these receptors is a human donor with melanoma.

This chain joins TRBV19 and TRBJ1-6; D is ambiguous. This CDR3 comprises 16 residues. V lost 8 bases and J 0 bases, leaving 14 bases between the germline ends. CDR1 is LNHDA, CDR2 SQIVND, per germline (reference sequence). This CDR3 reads CASSLSASSYNSPLHF. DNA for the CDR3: TGTGCCAGTTCCCTTTCAGCGAGCTCCTATAATTCACCCCTCCACTTT.

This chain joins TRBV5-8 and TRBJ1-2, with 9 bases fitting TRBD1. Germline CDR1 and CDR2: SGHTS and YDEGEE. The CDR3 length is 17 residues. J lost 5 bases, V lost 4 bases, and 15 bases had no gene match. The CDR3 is CASSQDRGQGQGYGYTF. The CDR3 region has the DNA TGTGCCAGCAGCCAAGACCGTGGCCAGGGACAGGGATATGGCTACACCTTC.

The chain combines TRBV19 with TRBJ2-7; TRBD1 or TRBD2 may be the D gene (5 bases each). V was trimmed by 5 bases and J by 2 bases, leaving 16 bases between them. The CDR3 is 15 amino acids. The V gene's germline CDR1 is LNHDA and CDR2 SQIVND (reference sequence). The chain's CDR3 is CASSRALGETYEQYF. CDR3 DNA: TGTGCCAGTAGTCGCGCTTTGGGGGAAACCTACGAGCAGTACTTC. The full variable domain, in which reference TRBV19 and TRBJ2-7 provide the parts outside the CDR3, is DGGITQSPKYLFRKEGQNVTLSCEQNLNHDAMYWYRQDPGQGLRLIYYSQIVNDFQKGDIAEGYSVSREKKESFPLTVTSAQKNPTAFYLCASSRALGETYEQYFGPGTRLTVT.

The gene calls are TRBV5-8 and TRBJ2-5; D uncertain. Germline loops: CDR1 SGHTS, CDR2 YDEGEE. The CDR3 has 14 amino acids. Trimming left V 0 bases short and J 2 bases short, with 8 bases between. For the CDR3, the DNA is TGTGCCAGCAGCTTGGAGGGCCTTCAAGAGACCCAGTACTTC. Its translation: CASSLEGLQETQYF.

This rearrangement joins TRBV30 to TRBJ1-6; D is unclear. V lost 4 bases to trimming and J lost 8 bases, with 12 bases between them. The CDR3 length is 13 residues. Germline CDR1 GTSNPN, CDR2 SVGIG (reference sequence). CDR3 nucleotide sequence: TGTGCCTGGAACCGCGGGAGGGATTCACCCCTCCACTTT. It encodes CAWNRGRDSPLHF.

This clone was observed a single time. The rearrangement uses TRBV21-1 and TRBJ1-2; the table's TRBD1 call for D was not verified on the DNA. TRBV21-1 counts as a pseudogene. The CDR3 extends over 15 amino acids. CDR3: CASQRDRGLKSGYTF. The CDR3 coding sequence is TGTGCCAGCCAACGGGACAGGGGGCTTAAAAGCGGCTACACCTTC.

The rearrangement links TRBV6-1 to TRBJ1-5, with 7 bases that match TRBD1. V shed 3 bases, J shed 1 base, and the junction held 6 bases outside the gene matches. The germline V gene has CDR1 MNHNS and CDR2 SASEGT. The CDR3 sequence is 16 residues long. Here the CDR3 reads CASSDYRGPSNQPQHF. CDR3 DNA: TGTGCCAGCAGTGACTACAGGGGACCGAGCAATCAGCCCCAGCATTTT.

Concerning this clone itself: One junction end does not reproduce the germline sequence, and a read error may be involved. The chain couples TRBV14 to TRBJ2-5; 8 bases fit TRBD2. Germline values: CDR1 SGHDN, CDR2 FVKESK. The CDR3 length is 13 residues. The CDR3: CASSQDTAGAPHF. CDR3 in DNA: TGTGCCAGCAGCCAAGACACAGCGGGGGCCCCCCACTTC.

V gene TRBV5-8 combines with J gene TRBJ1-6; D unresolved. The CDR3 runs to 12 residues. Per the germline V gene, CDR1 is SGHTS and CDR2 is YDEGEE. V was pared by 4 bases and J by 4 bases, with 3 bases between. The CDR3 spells CASSEYNSPLHF. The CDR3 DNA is TGTGCCAGCAGCGAGTATAATTCACCCCTCCACTTT.

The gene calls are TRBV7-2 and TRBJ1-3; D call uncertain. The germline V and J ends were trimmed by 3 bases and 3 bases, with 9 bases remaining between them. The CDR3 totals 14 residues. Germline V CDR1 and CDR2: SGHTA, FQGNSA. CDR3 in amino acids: CASSLGGSGNTIYF. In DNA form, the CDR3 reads TGTGCCAGCAGCTTGGGAGGCAGTGGAAACACCATATATTTT. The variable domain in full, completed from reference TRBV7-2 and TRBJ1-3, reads GAGVSQSPSNKVTEKGKDVELRCDPISGHTALYWYRQSLGQGLEFLIYFQGNSAPDKSGLPSDRFSAERTGGSVSTLTIQRTQQEDSAVYLCASSLGGSGNTIYFGEGSWLTVV.

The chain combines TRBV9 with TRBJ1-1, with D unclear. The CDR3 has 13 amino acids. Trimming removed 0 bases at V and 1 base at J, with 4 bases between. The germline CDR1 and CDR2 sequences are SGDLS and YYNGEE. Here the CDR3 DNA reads TGTGCCAGCAGCGTAGAACCGAACACTGAAGCTTTCTTT. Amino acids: CASSVEPNTEAFF.

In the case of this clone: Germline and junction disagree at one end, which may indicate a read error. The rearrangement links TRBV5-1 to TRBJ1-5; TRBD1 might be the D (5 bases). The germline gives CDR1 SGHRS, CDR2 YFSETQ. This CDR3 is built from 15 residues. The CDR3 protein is CARSWAGGEGQPQHF. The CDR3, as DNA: TGCGCCCGCAGCTGGGCGGGGGGGGAAGGCCAGCCCCAGCATTTT.

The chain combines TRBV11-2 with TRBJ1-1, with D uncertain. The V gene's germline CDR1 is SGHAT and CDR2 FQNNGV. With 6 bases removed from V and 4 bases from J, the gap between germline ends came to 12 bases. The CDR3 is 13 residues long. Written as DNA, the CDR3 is TGTGCCAGCAGTAGGGCTGGCCCCACTGAAGCTTTCTTT. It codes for CASSRAGPTEAFF.

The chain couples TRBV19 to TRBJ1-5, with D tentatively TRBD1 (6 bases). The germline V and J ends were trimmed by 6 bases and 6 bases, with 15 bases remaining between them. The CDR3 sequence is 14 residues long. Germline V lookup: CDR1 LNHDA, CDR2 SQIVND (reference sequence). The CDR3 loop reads CASRSTGLGQPQHF. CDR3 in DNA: TGTGCCAGTAGAAGTACAGGGTTGGGTCAGCCCCAGCATTTT.

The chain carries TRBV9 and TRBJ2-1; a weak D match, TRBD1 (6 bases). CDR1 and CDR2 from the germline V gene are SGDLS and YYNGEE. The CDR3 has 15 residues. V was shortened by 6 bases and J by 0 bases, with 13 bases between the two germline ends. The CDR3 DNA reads TGTGCCAGCACACCTGGGGGCAGCTCCTACAATGAGCAGTTCTTC. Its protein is CASTPGGSSYNEQFF.

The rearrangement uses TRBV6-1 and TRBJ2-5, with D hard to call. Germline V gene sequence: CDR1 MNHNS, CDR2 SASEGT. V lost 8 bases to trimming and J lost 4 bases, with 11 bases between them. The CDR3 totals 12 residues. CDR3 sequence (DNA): TGTGCCAGCGGCAGAAATACAGAGACCCAGTACTTC. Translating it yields CASGRNTETQYF.

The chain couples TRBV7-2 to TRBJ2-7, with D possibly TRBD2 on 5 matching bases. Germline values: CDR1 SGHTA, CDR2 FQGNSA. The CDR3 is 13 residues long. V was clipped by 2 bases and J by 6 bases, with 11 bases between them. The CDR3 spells CASSLSREREQYF. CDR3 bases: TGTGCCAGCAGCTTATCGAGGGAGCGCGAGCAGTACTTC.

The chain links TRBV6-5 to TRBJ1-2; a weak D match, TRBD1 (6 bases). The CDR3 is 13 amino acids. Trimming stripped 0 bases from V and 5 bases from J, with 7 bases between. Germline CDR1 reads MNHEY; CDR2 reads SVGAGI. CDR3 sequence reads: CASSYSTGYGYTF. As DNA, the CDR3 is TGTGCCAGCAGTTACTCGACAGGTTATGGCTACACCTTC.

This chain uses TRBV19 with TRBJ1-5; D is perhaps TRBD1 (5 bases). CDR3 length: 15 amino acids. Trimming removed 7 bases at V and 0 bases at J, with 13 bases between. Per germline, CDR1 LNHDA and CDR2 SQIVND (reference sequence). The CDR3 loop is CASTQGYGSNQPQHF. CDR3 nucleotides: TGTGCCAGTACCCAGGGCTACGGTAGCAATCAGCCCCAGCATTTT.

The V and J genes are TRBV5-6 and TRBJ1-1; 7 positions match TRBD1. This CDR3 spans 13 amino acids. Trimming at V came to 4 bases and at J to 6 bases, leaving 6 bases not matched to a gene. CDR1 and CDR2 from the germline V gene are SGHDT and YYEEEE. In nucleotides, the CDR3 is TGTGCCAGCAGCCCCGGGACAGACCCTGAAGCTTTCTTT. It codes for CASSPGTDPEAFF.

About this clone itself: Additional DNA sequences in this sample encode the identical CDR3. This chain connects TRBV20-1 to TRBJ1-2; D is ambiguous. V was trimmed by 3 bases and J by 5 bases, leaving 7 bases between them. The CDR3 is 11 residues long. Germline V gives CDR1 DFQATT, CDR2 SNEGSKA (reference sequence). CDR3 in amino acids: CSASGGYGYTF. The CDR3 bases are TGCAGTGCTAGCGGAGGGTATGGCTACACCTTC.

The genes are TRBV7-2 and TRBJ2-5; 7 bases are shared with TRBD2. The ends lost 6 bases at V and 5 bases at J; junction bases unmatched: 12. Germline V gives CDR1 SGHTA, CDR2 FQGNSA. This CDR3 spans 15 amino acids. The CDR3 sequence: CASRGWGGIEETQYF. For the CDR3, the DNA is TGTGCCAGCAGGGGCTGGGGGGGGATCGAGGAGACCCAGTACTTC.

CDR3 in amino acids: CASSPLAGTQETQYF. CDR3 in DNA: TGTGCCAGCTCACCACTAGCGGGGACCCAAGAGACCCAGTACTTC. The J gene is TRBJ2-5, the V gene TRBV18, with 8 bases fitting TRBD2. This CDR3 contains 15 residues. V shed 1 base and J 1 base; nucleotides not matched to a gene: 2. Germline V CDR1 and CDR2: KGHSH, LQKENI.

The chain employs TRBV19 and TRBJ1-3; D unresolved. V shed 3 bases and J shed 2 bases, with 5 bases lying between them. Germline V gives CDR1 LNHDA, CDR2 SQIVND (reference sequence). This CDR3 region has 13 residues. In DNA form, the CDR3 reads TGTGCCAGTAGTATTGGGCCTGGAAACACCATATATTTT. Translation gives CASSIGPGNTIYF.

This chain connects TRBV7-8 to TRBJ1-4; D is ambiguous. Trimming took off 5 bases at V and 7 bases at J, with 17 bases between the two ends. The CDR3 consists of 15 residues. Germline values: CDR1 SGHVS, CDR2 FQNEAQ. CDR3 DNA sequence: TGTGCCAGCAGCCCCTCCGGGATCCGGGGTGAAAAACTGTTTTTT. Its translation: CASSPSGIRGEKLFF.

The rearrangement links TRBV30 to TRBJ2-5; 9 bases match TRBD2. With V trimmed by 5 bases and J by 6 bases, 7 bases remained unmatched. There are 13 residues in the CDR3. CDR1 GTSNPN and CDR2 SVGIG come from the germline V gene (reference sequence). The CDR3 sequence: CAWEGLASKTQYF. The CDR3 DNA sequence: TGTGCCTGGGAAGGACTAGCGTCAAAGACCCAGTACTTC.

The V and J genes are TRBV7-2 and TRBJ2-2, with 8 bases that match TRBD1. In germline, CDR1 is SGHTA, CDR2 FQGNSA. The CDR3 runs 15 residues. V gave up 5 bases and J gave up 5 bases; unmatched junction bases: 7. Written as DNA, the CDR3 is TGTGCCAGCAGCACCCGACAGGGGATGACCGGGGAGCTGTTTTTT. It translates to CASSTRQGMTGELFF.

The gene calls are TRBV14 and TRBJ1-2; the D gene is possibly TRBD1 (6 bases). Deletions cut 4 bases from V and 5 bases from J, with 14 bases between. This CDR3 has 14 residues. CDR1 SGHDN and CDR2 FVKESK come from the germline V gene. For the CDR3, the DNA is TGTGCCAGCAGCCCCTCCGGGACACATTATGGCTACACCTTC. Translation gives CASSPSGTHYGYTF.

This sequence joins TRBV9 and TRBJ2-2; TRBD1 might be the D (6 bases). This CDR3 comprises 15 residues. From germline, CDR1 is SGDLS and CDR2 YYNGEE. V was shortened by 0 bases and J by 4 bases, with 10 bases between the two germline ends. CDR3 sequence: CASSVGQGSTGELFF. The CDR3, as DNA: TGTGCCAGCAGCGTAGGGCAGGGGTCCACCGGGGAGCTGTTTTTT.

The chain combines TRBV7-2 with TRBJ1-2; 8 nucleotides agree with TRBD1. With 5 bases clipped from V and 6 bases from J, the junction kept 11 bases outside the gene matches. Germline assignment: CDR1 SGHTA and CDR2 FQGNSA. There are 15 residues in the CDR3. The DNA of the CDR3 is TGTGCCAGCAGCCTGGACAGGGCAGCCTTTGATGGCTACACCTTC. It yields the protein CASSLDRAAFDGYTF.